This TCR beta chain is drawn from a study of naive CD8 T cells in extremely preterm neonates (dated by TCRdb to 2016 to 2017). Some background on the complete study: Sorted naive CD8+ T cells from four age groups (extremely preterm neonates, term neonates, young children and adults) were used in the study to compare TCRbeta CDR3 repertoires.

The paper as a whole reports these results and caveats: Preterm neonates showed significantly lower iChao1 richness than every other age group (p < 0.05) along with an even clone distribution, indicating a less rich repertoire. Preterm neonates shared more CDR3 nucleotide sequences (about 2.7%) than term neonates (0.4%), young children (around 0.03%) and adults (approximately 0.01%). Compared with the older groups, preterm CDR3s were shorter and closer to germline, carrying fewer N additions and showing less junctional trimming. Prospective longitudinal studies of preterm and term neonates were called for by the authors so that T cell development could be tracked within individuals. A small sample size and variable productive template counts among preterm samples were noted by the authors as limitations.

TCRbeta CDR3 regions were amplified from genomic DNA by a two-step, bias-controlled multiplex PCR. The multiplex PCR included primers specific for each TRBV and TRBJ gene segment. The immunoSEQ Assay was used to generate TCRbeta repertoire data. Per the original workflow: To merge closely related sequences, reads went through filtering and clustering using a relative-frequency ratio and a modified nearest-neighbor algorithm. V, D and J gene assignments for CDR3 sequences followed IMGT annotation. Template counts were normalized for PCR amplification bias and quantified against synthetic TCR CDR3 analog sequences. Only unique productive sequences, defined as in-frame CDR3 sequences lacking stop codons, were included in the analyses. Clonality, defined as 1 minus Pielou's evenness, and iChao1 richness were computed with the immunoSEQ Analyzer software. Statistical testing was performed in JMP, using Student's t-test or a non-parametric test depending on Shapiro-Wilk normality results. Here the immuneACCESS table is served through TCRdb, limited to in-frame sequences with V and J called. Missing clones are a known gap in these copies; in checked studies unresolved V genes cover under half, and the rest lacks a known reason. V and J calls and clone size are copied from that table; D and trimming were computed from the DNA. The sample profile shows tens of thousands of clones; about 91% of them were found once. In total, the top ten clones hold approximately 0.84% of the sample.

The preterm samples were obtained from a handful of extremely preterm deliveries at about 22-27 weeks of gestation. The study left out pregnancies involving fetal demise, active maternal HSV infection or known maternal HIV infection. A FACSAria III cell sorter was used to sort live, Annexin V-negative naive CD8+ T cells (CD3+CD8+CD45RA+CCR7+). Each sample yielded between roughly 20,000 and 110,000 sorted naive CD8+ T cells. Mixed venous-arterial cord blood was collected with preassembled standardized sampling kits. Cord blood stayed at room temperature and was processed within 4 hours after collection. Mononuclear cells were isolated from diluted blood by Ficoll-Paque density gradient centrifugation. Before sorting, mononuclear cells were cryopreserved in roughly 10% DMSO plus 90% FBS and kept long term at -150 degrees C. Thawed cells were stained with Annexin V and antibodies against CD3, CD8, CCR7 and CD45RA. The DNeasy Blood and Tissue Kit was used to extract genomic DNA from sorted cell pellets that had been snap-frozen.

Regarding this clone: The clone's antigen remains unknown. Per-base qualities were not stored, and no clone one base away is much larger.

The CDR3 sequence holds 16 residues, the cysteine and phenylalanine included. The entry retains the CDR3 DNA only, 48 bases that are in frame from base 1. Via the germline V gene, CDR1 is MNHEY and CDR2 SVGAGI. V has 0 bases trimmed and J has 2 bases trimmed; junction bases matching no gene number 1. Sequencing was carried out using naive CD8+ T cells from cord blood. The sequence was collected from a boy who was born preterm. The chain links TRBV6-5 with TRBJ2-1, with TRBD2 identical over 10 junction bases. The CDR3 reads CASSYSSGGAYNEQFF. The nucleotide sequence reads as follows: TGTGCCAGCAGTTACTCGAGCGGGGGGGCCTACAATGAGCAGTTCTTC.